In its sample, the clone carrying this T cell receptor beta chain was seen a few times. Repertoires were generated with immunoSEQ multiplex PCR, while TCRdb's copy carries only in-frame clones and drops some. Among about 120,000 clones listed, about 58% were seen once. This specimen comes from a study of cytotoxic CD8 clonotypes in ibrutinib-treated CLL. The germline V gene has CDR1 SGHTA and CDR2 FQGNSA. The CDR3 is 16 amino acids. The ends lost 1 base at V and 2 bases at J; junction bases unmatched: 4. The chain has TRBV7-2 and TRBJ2-5; 10 nucleotides line up with TRBD1. Here the sequenced sample was PBMCs, taken after 24 months of ibrutinib treatment. The source of this sequence is a human donor with chronic lymphocytic leukemia. CDR3 protein: CASSLVDRGIQETQYF. DNA of the CDR3: TGTGCCAGCAGCTTAGTGGACAGGGGGATTCAAGAGACCCAGTACTTC.